The 8 T cell receptor beta chains in this list originate from one sample, sequenced in a study of cytotoxic CD8 clonotypes in ibrutinib-treated CLL. Some clones are missing from TCRdb's copy, which holds only in-frame ones; the method was immunoSEQ multiplex PCR. The sample lists roughly 200,000 clones, 79% occurring once. Material: PBMCs, obtained after 12 months of ibrutinib treatment. These receptors were obtained from a human donor with chronic lymphocytic leukemia.

This clone was detected once. V gene TRBV7-3 combines with J gene TRBJ2-2; D is unclear. This CDR3 has 14 residues. CDR1 is SGHTA and CDR2 is FQGTGA in the germline V gene. The V end lost 3 bases, the J end lost 3 bases, and 8 bases lay between the germline ends. CDR3: CASSFSWDTGELFF. CDR3 bases: TGTGCCAGCAGCTTCTCGTGGGACACCGGGGAGCTGTTTTTT.

The CDR3 is CASSLRGGNQPQHF. The CDR3 DNA reads as TGTGCCAGCAGCTTGCGGGGGGGCAATCAGCCCCAGCATTTT. The rearrangement uses TRBV5-8 and TRBJ1-5; tentative D call: TRBD1 (5 bases). The germline V and J ends were trimmed by 1 base and 2 bases, with 7 bases remaining between them. The length of the CDR3 is 14 residues. The germline CDR1 and CDR2 sequences are SGHTS and YDEGEE.

This clone was seen once. The CDR3 protein is CASSSAAGGVQFF. Here the CDR3 DNA reads TGTGCCAGCAGCTCAGCGGCGGGGGGGGTGCAGTTCTTC. The chain recombines TRBV7-2 with TRBJ2-1, with TRBD2 identical over 9 bases. J lost 12 bases, V lost 4 bases, and 7 bases had no gene match. This CDR3 region has 13 residues. Germline V gene lookup returns CDR1 SGHTA and CDR2 FQGNSA.

The chain carries TRBV6-5 and TRBJ2-5; D is unclear. Per germline, CDR1 MNHEY and CDR2 SVGAGI. Deletions cut 6 bases from V and 4 bases from J, with 9 bases between. There are 12 residues in the CDR3. In DNA form, the CDR3 reads TGTGCCAGCAGAGCCTCTGGAGAGACCCAGTACTTC. Amino acid sequence: CASRASGETQYF.

The gene calls are TRBV4-2 and TRBJ2-1; 9 bases align to TRBD2. The J segment lost 0 bases and the V segment lost 1 base, leaving 16 bases of the junction unmatched. The CDR3 totals 21 residues. Germline values: CDR1 LGHNA, CDR2 YNFKEQ. The CDR3: CASSQVGLATTPRSSYNEQFF. CDR3 DNA sequence: TGTGCCAGCAGCCAAGTGGGACTAGCTACCACCCCACGGAGCTCCTACAATGAGCAGTTCTTC.

This chain links TRBV25-1 with TRBJ2-7, with D possibly being TRBD1 (6 bases). Trimming cost V 6 bases and J 6 bases, with 15 bases left between them. This CDR3 has 13 amino acids. Looked up from germline, CDR1 is MGHDK and CDR2 is SYGVNS. CDR3: CASRDFTRGEQYF. CDR3 sequence (DNA): TGTGCCAGCAGGGACTTCACCAGGGGCGAGCAGTACTTC.

As regards this clone: Other DNA variants within this sample encode the same CDR3. V gene TRBV5-1 combines with J gene TRBJ2-5; D is unclear. In germline, CDR1 is SGHRS, CDR2 YFSETQ. Trimming stripped 5 bases from V and 2 bases from J, with 4 bases between. The CDR3 contains 11 residues. CDR3 in amino acids: CASSFQETQYF. In DNA form, the CDR3 reads TGCGCCAGCAGTTTTCAAGAGACCCAGTACTTC. Variable domain in full (rest from reference TRBV5-1 and TRBJ2-5): KAGVTQTPRYLIKTRGQQVTLSCSPISGHRSVSWYQQTPGQGLQFLFEYFSETQRNKGNFPGRFSGRQFSNSRSEMNVSTLELGDSALYLCASSFQETQYFGPGTRLLVL.

The genes are TRBV6-5 and TRBJ2-5; TRBD2 matches at 8 bases. From germline, CDR1 is MNHEY and CDR2 SVGAGI. CDR3 size: 13 residues. J gave up 5 bases and V 8 bases, and 7 bases lay outside the gene matches. Here the CDR3 reads CASVGGAGETQYF. CDR3 in DNA: TGTGCCAGCGTCGGGGGGGCCGGCGAGACCCAGTACTTC.